This TCR beta chain originates from a study of blood T cell repertoires in COVID-19. The trim removed 2 bases at V and 7 bases at J, leaving 7 bases unmatched. This CDR3 has 15 amino acids. Per germline, CDR1 MDHEN and CDR2 SYDVKM. TCRdb's table, derived via immunoSEQ multiplex PCR, lists solely in-frame clones and lacks some. Found here are 350,000 to 400,000 clones, about 89% of them singletons; the top ten hold about 1.9%. This TCR was recovered from a man aged 35 to 55 in a cohort exposed to, infected with or recovered from COVID-19 (not recorded which). The chain uses TRBV28 and TRBJ2-1; 8 bases align to TRBD1. Sequenced sample: PBMCs or T cells enriched from blood (not recorded which). This CDR3 reads CASSLRQGLRNEQFF. Written as DNA, the CDR3 is TGTGCCAGCAGTTTAAGACAGGGGCTGAGGAATGAGCAGTTCTTC.